The present TCR beta chain was sequenced within a study of early T cells in non-severe SARS-CoV-2 infection. Looking at the study overall: Sequencing of bulk RNA from unsorted whole blood was done, without chain pairing.

The CDR3 extends over 16 amino acids. Germline V gene sequence: CDR1 SGHRS, CDR2 YFSETQ. This clonotype was seen a single time. The antigen is unknown. This may be a read error, as it is one base from a much larger clone. Study findings and constraints: Private and CD4 specificities were missed by VDJdb matching, skewed to anti-spike CD8.

The TCR library protocol was used to attach unique molecular identifiers. These identifiers were attached to individual cDNA molecules. MiXCR, applied by TCRdb to the 5' RACE reads, yields one record per CDR3 protein. The sample shows over 35,000 distinct CDR3 sequences, roughly 6.2% of them seen only once. This receptor was obtained from an adult who was a healthcare worker with PCR-confirmed SARS-CoV-2 infection or an uninfected control (not recorded which). Sequenced material: whole blood, taken at baseline. The chain employs TRBV5-1 and TRBJ2-2; TRBD2 is a possible D gene (5 bases). The CDR3 nucleotides are TGCGCCAGCAGCCCCAGTAGCGCCGCGAACACCGGGGATCTGTTTTTT. Its translation is CASSPSSAANTGDLFF.